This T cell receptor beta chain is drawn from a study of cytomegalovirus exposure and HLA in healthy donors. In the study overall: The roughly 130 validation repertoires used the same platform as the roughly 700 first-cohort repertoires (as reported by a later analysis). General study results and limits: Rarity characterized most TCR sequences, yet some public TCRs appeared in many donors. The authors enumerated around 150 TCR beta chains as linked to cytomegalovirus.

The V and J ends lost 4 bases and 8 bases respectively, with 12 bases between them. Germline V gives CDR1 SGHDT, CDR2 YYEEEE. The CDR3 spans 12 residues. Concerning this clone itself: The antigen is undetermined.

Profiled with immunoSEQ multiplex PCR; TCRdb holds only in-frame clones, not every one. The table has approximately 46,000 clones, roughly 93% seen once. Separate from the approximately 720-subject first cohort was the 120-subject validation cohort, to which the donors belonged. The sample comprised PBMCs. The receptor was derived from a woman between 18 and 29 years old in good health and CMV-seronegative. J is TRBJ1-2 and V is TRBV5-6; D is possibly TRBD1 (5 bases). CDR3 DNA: TGTGCCAGCAGCCAGGGTCAGGGCGGCTACACCTTC. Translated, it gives CASSQGQGGYTF.